This T cell receptor beta chain emerged from a study of human T cells and chemical hapten exposure. Study-level information: The patients, most of them female, presented with alopecia areata, totalis or universalis. Overall study findings and caveats: Following DPC sensitization, TCRs present above 1 in 1000 frequency showed no change.

The CDR3 is 15 amino acids. The germline CDR1 and CDR2 sequences are SEHNR and FQNEAQ (reference sequence). The V and J ends lost 5 bases and 0 bases respectively, with 11 bases between them. The time point was: pre-sensitization, week 0. Treatment in this sample: therapeutic diphenylcyclopropenone sensitization with weekly scalp DPC. One entry per CDR3 protein results from TCRdb running MiXCR on the RACE reads. The sample shows around 60,000 distinct CDR3 sequences, about 6.7% of them seen only once. This clonotype was seen more than once but under ten times. Its antigen is currently unknown. The origin of this receptor is a woman in her 30s with alopecia areata. Some clones in this sample may be carry-over from other donors' samples. The sample here was whole blood, taken in connection with sensitization to the hapten diphenylcyclopropenone (DPC). The chain links TRBV7-9 to TRBJ1-3; D uncertain. The CDR3 DNA follows: TGTGCCAGCAGCCCCGCCAGCTACTCTGGAAACACCATATATTTT. It encodes CASSPASYSGNTIYF.